This entry is about one T cell receptor (beta chain). The data stem from a study of blood T cell repertoires in COVID-19. Sequenced by immunoSEQ multiplex PCR; TCRdb stores in-frame clones only, minus some. The sample contains about 110,000 clones, around 79% of which appear only once. This CDR3 has 18 amino acids. Per germline, CDR1 LGHDT and CDR2 YNNKEL (reference sequence). Trimming removed 6 bases from V and 2 bases from J; junction bases left unmatched: 15. Sequenced: peripheral blood. This clonotype was obtained from an older man with active or convalescent COVID-19. V usage is TRBV3-1 (or the pseudogene TRBV3-2) and J usage is TRBJ2-3, with TRBD2 matching over 9 bases. The CDR3 nucleotides are TGTGCCAGCAGTCCTGTCTTGACCTTAGCGGGGGCCACAGATACGCAGTATTTT. It encodes CASSPVLTLAGATDTQYF.